The clone carrying this T cell receptor (beta chain) was observed a few times. The record originates from a study of neurological immune-mediated disorders. Germline CDR1 is SGHRS and CDR2 is YFSETQ. The CDR3 is 15 residues long. Deletions cut 4 bases from V and 0 bases from J, with 10 bases between. Unsorted libraries used 2 million PBMCs kept at -80 degrees C. Each CDR3 protein is one row after TCRdb ran MiXCR on the 5' RACE reads. The data show about 79,000 distinct CDR3 sequences, less than 15% seen once. The chain joins TRBV5-1 to TRBJ1-4; D might be TRBD1 (6 bases). Input material: PBMCs. The clonotype was recovered from a woman aged 45-60 years in good health. DNA for the CDR3: TGCGCCAGCAGCATAGGGACAACAACTAATGAAAAACTGTTTTTT. It yields the protein CASSIGTTTNEKLFF. The full variable domain, in which reference TRBV5-1 and TRBJ1-4 provide the parts outside the CDR3, is KAGVTQTPRYLIKTRGQQVTLSCSPISGHRSVSWYQQTPGQGLQFLFEYFSETQRNKGNFPGRFSGRQFSNSRSEMNVSTLELGDSALYLCASSIGTTTNEKLFFGSGTQLSVL.